A single sample is the source of the 2 T cell receptor beta chains below, sequenced in a study of blood T cell repertoires in COVID-19 (dated by TCRdb to 2020 to 2022). The library was generated by the immunoSEQ multiplex PCR assay. TCRdb took over this immuneACCESS table, retaining in-frame rearrangements with V and J assigned. Such tables are incomplete; in checked studies, under half of the missing clones stem from an unresolved V gene, and the remainder is unexplained. For this sample the table gives fewer than 350,000 clones, of which around 90% were detected only once. The ten largest clones represent about 4% of the sample. Sequencing input: PBMCs or T cells enriched from blood (not recorded which). The receptor source for this set is a woman aged 25 to 39 with acute COVID-19.

This rearrangement joins TRBV3-1 (or the pseudogene TRBV3-2) to TRBJ2-1; D remains ambiguous. The CDR3 contains 12 residues. The germline gives CDR1 LGHDT, CDR2 YNNKEL (reference sequence). Trimming removed 4 bases at V and 5 bases at J, with 6 bases between. As DNA, the CDR3 is TGTGCCAGCAGCCTCTCTGACAATGAGCAGTTCTTC. Protein: CASSLSDNEQFF.

For this clone: The sample carries other DNA sequences with the same CDR3. The V gene is TRBV27, the J gene TRBJ2-3; possibly TRBD1 for D (5 bases). The CDR3 sequence is 13 residues long. Germline CDR1 is MNHEY and CDR2 is SMNVEV (reference sequence). V lost 3 bases, J lost 1 base, and 5 bases lay in between. The CDR3 reads CASSFRGTDTQYF. The CDR3 DNA reads as TGTGCCAGCAGTTTCAGGGGCACAGATACGCAGTATTTT.